This TCR beta chain was captured by sequencing in a study of T cell changes during pregnancy in multiple sclerosis. The repertoire was sequenced with immunoSEQ multiplex PCR; TCRdb's copy has only in-frame clones and lacks some. The sample contains about 70,000 clones, about 94% of which appear only once. The germline CDR1 and CDR2 sequences are SEHNR and FQNEAQ (reference sequence). The CDR3 contains 13 residues. V shed 6 bases and J shed 4 bases, with 10 bases lying between them. In its sample, this clone was seen once. V gene TRBV7-9 combines with J gene TRBJ2-1, with a weak D call TRBD1 (6 bases). This TCR derives from a female donor with multiple sclerosis, enrolled in a pregnancy study. The sequencing used peripheral blood, collected in the third trimester of pregnancy. CDR3 residues: CASRPDSYNEQFF. The CDR3 DNA reads as TGTGCCAGCAGACCGGACAGTTACAATGAGCAGTTCTTC. Looking up the rest from reference TRBV7-9 and TRBJ2-1 gives the full variable domain: DTGVSQNPRHKITKRGQNVTFRCDPISEHNRLYWYRQTLGQGPEFLTYFQNEAQLEKSRLLSDRFSAERPKGSFSTLEIQRTEQGDSAMYLCASRPDSYNEQFFGPGTRLTVL.